This TCR beta chain was sequenced for a study of OX40 agonist ivuxolimab in advanced cancers. About the study: A history of anti-PD-1, anti-PD-L1 or anti-CTLA-4 therapy was acceptable, and approximately 41% had some. Three partial responders included one hepatocellular carcinoma patient and two cutaneous melanoma patients. Regarding the study as a whole: Expanded peripheral T-cell antigen specificity went undetermined.

Looked up from germline, CDR1 is GTSNPN and CDR2 is SVGIG (reference sequence). The CDR3 extends over 11 amino acids. Trimming shortened V by 5 bases and J by 8 bases, and 12 bases separated the two germline ends. Notes on this clone: Its antigen is unknown.

The assay was immunoSEQ multiplex PCR, and TCRdb's table has in-frame clones only and misses some. The repertoire consists of some 95,000 clones, with just over 90% occurring once and the leading ten covering roughly 0.5%. The sample was CD4+ or CD8+ T cells sorted from blood, taken in a trial of the OX40 agonist ivuxolimab. The sequence was collected from an adult with an advanced solid tumor such as melanoma, head and neck, liver or kidney cancer. The chain couples TRBV30 to TRBJ1-2, with a weak D call TRBD1 (6 bases). CDR3 sequence: CAWSGAYGYTF. Written as DNA, the CDR3 is TGTGCCTGGTCGGGGGCTTACGGCTACACCTTC. Combining the CDR3 with reference TRBV30 and TRBJ1-2 gives the whole variable domain SQTIHQWPATLVQPVGSPLSLECTVEGTSNPNLYWYRQAAGRGLQLLFYSVGIGQISSEVPQNLSASRPQDRQFILSSKKLLLSDSGFYLCAWSGAYGYTFGSGTRLTVV.